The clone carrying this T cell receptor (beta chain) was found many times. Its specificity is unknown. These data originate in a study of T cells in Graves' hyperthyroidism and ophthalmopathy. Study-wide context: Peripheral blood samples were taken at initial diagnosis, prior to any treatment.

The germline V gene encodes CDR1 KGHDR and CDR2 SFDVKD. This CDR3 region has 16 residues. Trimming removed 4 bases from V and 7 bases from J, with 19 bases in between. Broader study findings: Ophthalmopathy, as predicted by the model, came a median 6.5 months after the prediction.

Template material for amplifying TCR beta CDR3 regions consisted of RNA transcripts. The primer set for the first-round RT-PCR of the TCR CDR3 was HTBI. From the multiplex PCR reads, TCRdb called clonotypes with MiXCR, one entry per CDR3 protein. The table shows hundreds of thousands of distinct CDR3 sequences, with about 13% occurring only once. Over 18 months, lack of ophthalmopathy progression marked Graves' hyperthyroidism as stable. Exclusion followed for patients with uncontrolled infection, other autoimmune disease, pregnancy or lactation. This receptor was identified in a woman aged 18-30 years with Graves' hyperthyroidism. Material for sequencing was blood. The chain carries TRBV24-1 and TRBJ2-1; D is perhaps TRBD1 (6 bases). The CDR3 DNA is TGTGCCACCAGTGACGAAGCAGGGGACGTAAGGAATGAGCAGTTCTTC. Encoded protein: CATSDEAGDVRNEQFF.